This T cell receptor (beta chain) was sequenced for a study of T cells of healthy individuals. Each CDR3 protein gets one entry after TCRdb re-called the 5' RACE reads with MiXCR. The table shows about 96,000 distinct CDR3 sequences, with about 16% occurring only once. V dropped 5 bases and J dropped 7 bases, with 8 bases sitting between them. Germline V lookup: CDR1 SGHVS, CDR2 FQNEAQ. This CDR3 comprises 12 residues. This clonotype has just a few counts. The receptor was derived from a human donor in good health. This chain joins TRBV7-8 and TRBJ2-2; D ambiguous. CDR3 nucleotides: TGTGCCAGCAGCGAAAAGGTCGGGGAGCTGTTTTTT. Residues: CASSEKVGELFF.